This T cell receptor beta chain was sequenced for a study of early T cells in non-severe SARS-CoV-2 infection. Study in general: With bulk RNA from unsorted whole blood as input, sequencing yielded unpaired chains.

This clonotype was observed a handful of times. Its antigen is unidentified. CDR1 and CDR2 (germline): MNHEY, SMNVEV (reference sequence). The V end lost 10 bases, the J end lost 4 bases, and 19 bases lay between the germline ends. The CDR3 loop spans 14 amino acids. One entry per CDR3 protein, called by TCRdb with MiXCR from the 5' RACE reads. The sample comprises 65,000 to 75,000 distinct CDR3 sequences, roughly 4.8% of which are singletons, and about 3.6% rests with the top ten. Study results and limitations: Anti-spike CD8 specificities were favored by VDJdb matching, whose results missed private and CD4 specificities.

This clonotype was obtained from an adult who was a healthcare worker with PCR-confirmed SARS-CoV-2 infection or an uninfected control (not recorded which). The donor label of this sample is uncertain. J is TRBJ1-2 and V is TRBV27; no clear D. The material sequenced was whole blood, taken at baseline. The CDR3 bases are TGTGCCACCGACGAGATCTACAGAGGCTATGGCTACACCTTC. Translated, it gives CATDEIYRGYGYTF.